Described below is a single T cell receptor beta chain sequence and its context. These data come from a study of control samples from healthy donors and cancer patients. The CDR3 is 14 residues long. Germline V lookup: CDR1 MNHEY, CDR2 SVGAGI. V lost 7 bases and J lost 2, with 13 bases in between. Clones were sequenced by immunoSEQ multiplex PCR, and TCRdb holds only the in-frame ones, with some missing. The repertoire holds 78,000 or so clones, with roughly 82% as singletons. This chain uses TRBV6-5 with TRBJ2-3, with a weak D call TRBD2 (6 bases). The receptor was isolated from a man between 50 and 59 years old in good health. Sample: blood. The CDR3 protein is CASKLAADTDTQYF. CDR3 sequence (DNA): TGTGCCAGCAAATTAGCGGCCGACACAGATACGCAGTATTTT.